One and the same sample provided the 5 T cell receptor beta chains below, sequenced in a study of CD8 T cells in Susac syndrome. An amount of RNA that ranged from about 0.45 to 1 ug was reverse transcribed with random hexamers. TCRdb called the immunoSEQ multiplex PCR reads again in MiXCR, with one record for every CDR3 protein. The sample has 100,000 to 110,000 distinct CDR3 sequences; about 96% are singletons. Sequencing input: CD8+ T cells from PBMCs. The source of these receptors is a human donor with Susac syndrome.

The CDR3 is CASSQGRGGGADTQYF. The CDR3 DNA follows: TGTGCCAGCAGCCAAGGCCGCGGGGGTGGTGCAGATACGCAGTATTTT. The chain employs TRBV4-2 and TRBJ2-3; 7 nucleotides agree with TRBD2. Germline V gives CDR1 LGHNA, CDR2 YNFKEQ. The CDR3 runs 16 residues. J lost 4 bases, V lost 1 base, and 8 bases had no gene match.

This clonotype was found once. The chain links TRBV7-2 to TRBJ2-3; D assignment may be TRBD1 or TRBD2 (5 bases each). With 4 bases removed from V and 0 bases from J, the gap between germline ends came to 8 bases. Germline values: CDR1 SGHTA, CDR2 FQGNSA. This CDR3 has 14 amino acids. This chain's CDR3 is CASSSWDSTDTQYF. CDR3 nucleotide sequence: TGTGCCAGCAGCTCCTGGGACAGCACAGATACGCAGTATTTT.

The chain carries TRBV23-1 and TRBJ2-5, with 10 positions matching TRBD1. TRBV23-1 is treated as an ORF (open reading frame) with a function not yet certain. The CDR3 sequence is 15 residues long. V was clipped by 6 bases and J by 2 bases; unmatched bases: 6. The CDR3 nucleotides read TGCGCCAGCAGCCTGATGGACAGGGGGCAAGAGACCCAGTACTTC. Translating it yields CASSLMDRGQETQYF.

The chain combines TRBV20-1 with TRBJ1-2, with a possible D match to TRBD1 (5 bases). The CDR3 has 14 residues. CDR1 and CDR2 from the germline V gene are DFQATT and SNEGSKA (reference sequence). V was trimmed by 3 bases and J by 4 bases, leaving 15 bases between them. The CDR3 DNA reads as TGCAGTGCTAGGCCTCGGATAGGGGCCTATGGCTACACCTTC. Protein sequence: CSARPRIGAYGYTF.

A single count supports this clonotype. This chain connects TRBV4-1 to TRBJ1-1; 8 nucleotides align to TRBD1. The CDR3 has 15 amino acids. With 3 bases clipped from V and 2 bases from J, the junction kept 5 bases outside the gene matches. Per germline, CDR1 MGHRA and CDR2 YSYEKL. The CDR3 region is CASSHGGQDNTEAFF. The CDR3 coding sequence is TGCGCCAGCAGCCATGGGGGACAGGATAACACTGAAGCTTTCTTT.